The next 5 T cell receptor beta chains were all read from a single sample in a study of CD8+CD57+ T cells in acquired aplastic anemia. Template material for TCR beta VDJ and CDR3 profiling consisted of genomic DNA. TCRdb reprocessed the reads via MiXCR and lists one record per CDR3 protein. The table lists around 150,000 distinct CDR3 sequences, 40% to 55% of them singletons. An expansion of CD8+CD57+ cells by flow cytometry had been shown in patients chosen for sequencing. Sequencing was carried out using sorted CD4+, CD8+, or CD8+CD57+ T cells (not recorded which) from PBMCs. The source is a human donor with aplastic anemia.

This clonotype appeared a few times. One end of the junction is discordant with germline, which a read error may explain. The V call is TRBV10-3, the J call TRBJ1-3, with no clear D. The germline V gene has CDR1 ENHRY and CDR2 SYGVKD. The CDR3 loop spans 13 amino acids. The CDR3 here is CAISYSSGDTIYF. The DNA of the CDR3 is TGTGCCATCAGTTACAGCTCTGGAGACACCATATATTTT.

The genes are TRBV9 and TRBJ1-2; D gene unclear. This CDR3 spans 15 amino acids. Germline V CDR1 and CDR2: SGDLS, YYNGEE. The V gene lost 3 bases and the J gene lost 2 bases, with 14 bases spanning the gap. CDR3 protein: CASSDHKDGNYGYTF. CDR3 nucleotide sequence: TGTGCCAGCAGCGACCATAAGGACGGGAACTATGGCTACACCTTC.

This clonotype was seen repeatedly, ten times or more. CDR3 sequence reads: CASRDRVGVTEAFF. CDR3 in DNA: TGTGCCAGCAGGGACAGGGTGGGGGTCACTGAAGCTTTCTTT. This chain joins TRBV2 and TRBJ1-1, with 8 bases that match TRBD1. V dropped 6 bases and J dropped 4; count of bases not matched to a gene: 7. The CDR3 covers 14 residues. The germline V gene has CDR1 SNHLY and CDR2 FYNNEI.

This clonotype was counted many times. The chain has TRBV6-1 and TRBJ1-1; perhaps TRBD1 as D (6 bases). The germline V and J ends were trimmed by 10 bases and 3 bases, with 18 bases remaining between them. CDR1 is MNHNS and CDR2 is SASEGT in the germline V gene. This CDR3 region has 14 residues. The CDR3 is CATHRRGTDTEAFF. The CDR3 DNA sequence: TGTGCCACCCACCGGAGGGGGACGGACACTGAAGCTTTCTTT.

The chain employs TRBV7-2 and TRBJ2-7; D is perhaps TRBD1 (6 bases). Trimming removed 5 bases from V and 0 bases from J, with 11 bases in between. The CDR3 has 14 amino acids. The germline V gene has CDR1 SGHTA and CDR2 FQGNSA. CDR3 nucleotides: TGTGCCAGCAGCGCCGGACAGTACTCCTACGAGCAGTACTTC. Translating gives CASSAGQYSYEQYF.